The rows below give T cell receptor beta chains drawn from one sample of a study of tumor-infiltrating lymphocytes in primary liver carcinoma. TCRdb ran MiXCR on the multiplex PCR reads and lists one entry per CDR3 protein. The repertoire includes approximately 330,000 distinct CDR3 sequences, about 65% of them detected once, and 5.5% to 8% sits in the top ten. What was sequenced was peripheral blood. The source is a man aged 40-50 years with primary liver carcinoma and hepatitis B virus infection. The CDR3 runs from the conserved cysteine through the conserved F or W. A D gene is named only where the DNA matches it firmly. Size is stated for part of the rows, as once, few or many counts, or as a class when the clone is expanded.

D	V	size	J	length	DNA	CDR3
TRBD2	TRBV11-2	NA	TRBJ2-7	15	TGTGCCAGCAGCTCCGACGGACTAGCGGACAATGAGCAGTACTTC	CASSSDGLADNEQYF
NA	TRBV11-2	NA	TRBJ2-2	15	TGCGCCAACAGCTTAACTGCACAAAAGACCGGGGAGCTGTTTTTT	CANSLTAQKTGELFF
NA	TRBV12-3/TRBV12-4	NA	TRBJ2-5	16	TGTGCCAGCAGTTTAGATAGTGACGAGATACGTGAGACCCAGTACTTC	CASSLDSDEIRETQYF
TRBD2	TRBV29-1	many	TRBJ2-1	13	TGCAGCGTTGATCGCCCGGGGGGCAATGAGCAGTTCTTC	CSVDRPGGNEQFF
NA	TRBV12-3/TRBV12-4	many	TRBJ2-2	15	TGTGCCAGCAGCTTGACTCTCAAGGACACCGGGGAGCTGTTTTTT	CASSLTLKDTGELFF
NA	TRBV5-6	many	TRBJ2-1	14	TGTGCTTCCGGAGAGTGGACGTCCTACAATGAGCAGTTCTTC	CASGEWTSYNEQFF
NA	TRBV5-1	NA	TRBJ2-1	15	TGCGCCAGCAGCTTGGAGAGGGTGAGGGGGTATGAGCAGTTCTTC	CASSLERVRGYEQFF
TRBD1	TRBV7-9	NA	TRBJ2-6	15	TGTGCCAGCAGCTGGGACAGCTCTGGGGCCAACGTCCTGACTTTC	CASSWDSSGANVLTF
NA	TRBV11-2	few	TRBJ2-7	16	TGTGCCAGCAGCTCGCCGAGGCAGGGGCCACCCTACGAGCAGTATTTC	CASSSPRQGPPYEQYF
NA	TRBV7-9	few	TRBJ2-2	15	TGTGCCAGCAGCTTAGTACTTTCGGGGGACGGGGAGCTGTTTTTT	CASSLVLSGDGELFF